Listed here are 17 T cell receptor beta chains from one sample, sequenced in a study of regulatory T cells in long-lasting Graves disease. Arm-PCR with iRepertoire HTBI primers amplified the CDR3 regions for these TCR beta libraries. MiXCR was run by TCRdb on the multiplex PCR reads, yielding one entry per CDR3 protein. Of 390,000 or so distinct CDR3 sequences listed, around 11% are singletons. Specified time point: newly diagnosed GD, antithyroid drugs for less than 3 months. Construction of the TCR library relied on RNA isolated from PBMCs. This sample was also put to use in a study of T cells in Graves' hyperthyroidism and ophthalmopathy.

This material consisted of peripheral blood mononuclear cells (PBMCs), taken at new diagnosis, from a patient treated with antithyroid drugs. The receptors were gathered from a woman between 18 and 29 years old with Graves disease.

The table lists this clonotype with many counts. The chain uses TRBV3-1 and TRBJ2-2; D tentatively reads TRBD1 or TRBD2 (5 bases each). The germline gives CDR1 LGHDT, CDR2 YNNKEL (reference sequence). The length of the CDR3 is 18 residues. V was trimmed by 0 bases and J by 4 bases, leaving 18 bases between them. The CDR3 region has the DNA TGTGCCAGCAGCCAAGACCCCCGGCGATGGGACGGCACCGGGGAGCTGTTTTTT. Its protein product is CASSQDPRRWDGTGELFF.

Concerning this clonotype: A much bigger clone sits one base away, suggesting this may be a read error. This rearrangement joins TRBV20-1 to TRBJ1-1; no reliable D call. The CDR3 consists of 15 residues. Germline CDR1 DFQATT, CDR2 SNEGSKA (reference sequence). This CDR3 is CSAQLPRTVNTDAFF. The DNA of the CDR3 is TGCAGTGCTCAATTACCACGGACGGTAAACACTGACGCTTTCTTT.

This clonotype was picked up a small number of times. The chain carries TRBV20-1 and TRBJ2-3, with TRBD1 as a possible D gene (6 bases). The germline V gene has CDR1 DFQATT and CDR2 SNEGSKA (reference sequence). Trimming removed 1 base from V and 6 bases from J, with 23 bases in between. CDR3 length: 17 amino acids. For the CDR3, the DNA is TGCAGTGCTAGAGCAACACAGGGTGTCAGAATAGGGGATACGCAGTATTTT. Protein: CSARATQGVRIGDTQYF.

Comment on this clonotype: With a far larger clone one base away, a read error is the likely cause. The rearrangement uses TRBV12-3 or TRBV12-4 and TRBJ2-5; TRBD2 agrees at 9 bases. Trimming took 5 bases from V and 4 from J; bases not matched to a gene: 11. The CDR3 has 16 amino acids. CDR3 nucleotide sequence: TGTGCCAGCAGTGGAGAGGGACTAGCCGGCGCAGAGACCCAGTACTTC. Translated, it gives CASSGEGLAGAETQYF.

This clonotype was detected many times. This rearrangement joins TRBV6-5 to TRBJ1-1; D is unclear. Germline CDR1 reads MNHEY; CDR2 reads SVGAGI. Trimming stripped 2 bases from V and 1 base from J, with 8 bases between. The CDR3 has 14 residues. This chain's CDR3 is CASSYREKNTEAFF. The CDR3 DNA is TGTGCCAGCAGTTACCGGGAAAAGAACACTGAAGCTTTCTTT.

This clonotype came up many times. V and J are TRBV10-3 and TRBJ1-1; D not certain. The CDR3 has 11 amino acids. The germline CDR1 and CDR2 sequences are ENHRY and SYGVKD. Between the trimmed V and J ends, which lost 6 bases and 7 bases, there was a span of 9 bases. In DNA form, the CDR3 reads TGTGCCATCAGGACGCCCTATGAAGCTTTCTTT. It yields the protein CAIRTPYEAFF.

This clonotype has at least ten counts. The V gene is TRBV12-3 or TRBV12-4, the J gene TRBJ2-7; D gene ambiguous. The CDR3 covers 12 residues. The V and J ends lost 2 bases and 6 bases respectively, with 8 bases between them. The DNA for the CDR3 is TGTGCCAGCAGTTTAAATACGGGCGAGCAGTACTTC. Amino acids: CASSLNTGEQYF.

On this clonotype: Its ends do not fully match the called genes, so a read error is possible. V and J are TRBV6-1 and TRBJ2-7; either TRBD1 or TRBD2 may fit D (6 bases each). The germline V gene encodes CDR1 MNHNS and CDR2 SASEGT. The CDR3 totals 13 residues. The CDR3 sequence is CASSQERGAEQYF. CDR3 sequence (DNA): TGCGCCAGCAGCCAAGAAAGGGGGGCCGAGCAGTACTTC.

Ten or more counts support this clonotype. The chain carries TRBV15 and TRBJ1-2; the D is unclear. The V gene's germline CDR1 is LNHNV and CDR2 YYDKDF (reference sequence). Trimming stripped 5 bases from V and 4 bases from J, with 14 bases between. The CDR3 runs to 14 residues. The CDR3 region is CATSGDGRAYGYTF. The CDR3 nucleotides are TGTGCCACCAGCGGTGATGGGAGAGCCTATGGCTACACCTTC.

V gene TRBV19 combines with J gene TRBJ1-5; the D is unclear. Germline CDR1 is LNHDA and CDR2 is SQIVND (reference sequence). The CDR3 contains 15 residues. Trimming stripped 1 base from V and 3 bases from J, with 10 bases between. The chain's CDR3 is CASSIATQTNQPQHF. The CDR3 nucleotides are TGTGCCAGTAGTATAGCGACTCAGACCAATCAGCCCCAGCATTTT.

This clonotype was observed a handful of times. J is TRBJ1-1 and V is TRBV6-2 or TRBV6-3, with D perhaps TRBD1 (5 bases). Germline V gene sequence: CDR1 MNHEY, CDR2 SVGEGT. Trimming stripped 5 bases from V and 11 bases from J, with 21 bases between. The CDR3 runs 14 residues. The CDR3 is CASSESRAAYPAFF. The CDR3 region has the DNA TGTGCCAGCAGTGAAAGCAGGGCCGCCTATCCGGCTTTCTTT.

This clonotype was detected ten times or more. The chain recombines TRBV2 with TRBJ1-1, with 9 bases that match TRBD1. CDR3 length equals 15 residues. Germline V lookup: CDR1 SNHLY, CDR2 FYNNEI. V lost 7 bases and J lost 10; bases outside the gene matches: 16. CDR3 protein: CASNEQGAGRVAAFF. The CDR3 nucleotides read TGTGCCAGCAACGAACAGGGGGCGGGCCGTGTGGCAGCTTTCTTT.

This clonotype occurred many times. The chain uses TRBV20-1 and TRBJ2-7, with D possibly being TRBD1 (5 bases). This CDR3 spans 11 amino acids. Germline CDR1 DFQATT, CDR2 SNEGSKA (reference sequence). V was cut by 3 bases and J by 2 bases, with 5 bases left in between. DNA for the CDR3: TGCAGTGCTAGGACAGCCTACGAGCAGTACGTC. Translated: CSARTAYEQYV.

This clonotype was counted ten times or more. This rearrangement joins TRBV6-1 to TRBJ1-6, with unresolved D. V was pared by 6 bases and J by 6 bases, with 9 bases between. The CDR3 spans 13 residues. CDR1 and CDR2 (germline): MNHNS, SASEGT. CDR3 bases: TGTGCCAGCAGGTCCGCGGTTAATTCACCCCTCCACTTT. This translates into CASRSAVNSPLHF.

This clonotype occurred many times. The chain uses TRBV7-8 and TRBJ1-6; no clear D. The CDR3 runs 14 residues. CDR1 is SGHVS, CDR2 FQNEAQ, per germline. V was pared by 1 base and J by 8 bases, with 9 bases between. The CDR3 bases are TGTGCCAGCAGCTTAGTTCTTGGGTATTCACCCCTCCACTTT. Its translation: CASSLVLGYSPLHF. The variable domain in full, completed from reference TRBV7-8 and TRBJ1-6, reads GAGVSQSPRYKVAKRGQDVALRCDPISGHVSLFWYQQALGQGPEFLTYFQNEAQLDKSGLPSDRFFAERPEGSVSTLKIQRTQQEDSAVYLCASSLVLGYSPLHFGNGTRLTVT.

CDR3 residues: CASRGLVSGARDNIQYF. The CDR3 nucleotides read TGCGCCAGCAGGGGACTAGTAAGTGGCGCCCGGGATAACATTCAGTACTTC. The chain couples TRBV4-1 to TRBJ2-4, with 8 nucleotides matching TRBD2. Germline CDR1 and CDR2: MGHRA and YSYEKL. The CDR3 length is 17 residues. The junction had 17 bases not matched to a gene; V was cut back by 6 bases and J by 7 bases.

This sequence joins TRBV5-1 and TRBJ2-1; 9 bases align to TRBD1. The CDR3 length is 15 residues. V trimming: 4 bases; J trimming: 4 bases; junction bases outside the gene matches: 6. Germline CDR1 and CDR2: SGHRS and YFSETQ. CDR3 amino acids: CASSPRDRVYNEQFF. The CDR3 nucleotides read TGCGCCAGCAGCCCTCGGGACAGGGTATACAATGAGCAGTTCTTC.